These T cell receptor beta chains were read from a single sample in a study of post-analysis software for immune sequencing data. In TCRdb, the PCR reads were re-called with MiXCR into one record per CDR3 protein. The table records about 460,000 distinct CDR3 sequences, less than 45% of them present only once. What was sequenced was blood. The receptors come from a girl between 10 and 17 years old with multiple sclerosis. The CDR3 runs from the conserved cysteine through the conserved F or W. The D gene is left open where the match is weak. Clone sizes are given selectively: once, few, many, or a class where the clone is expanded.

clone_size,j_call,d_call,v_call,cdr3_nt,cdr3_aa
-,TRBJ2-7,TRBD1,TRBV9,TGTGCCAGCAGCGGAAGCCGGGACAGGGGCGGCGAGCAGTACTTC,CASSGSRDRGGEQYF
-,TRBJ2-4,TRBD2,TRBV7-2,TGTGCCAGCAGCCCCGGACTAGCGGAAAACATTCAGTACTTC,CASSPGLAENIQYF
-,TRBJ1-2,-,TRBV29-1,TGCAGCGTCTTGCCAGATGATGGCTACACCTTC,CSVLPDDGYTF
few,TRBJ1-1,-,TRBV20-1,TGCAGTGCTAGAGATGGGGGTATGAACACTGAAGCTTTCTTT,CSARDGGMNTEAFF
-,TRBJ2-2,TRBD1,TRBV9,TGTGCCAGCAGCGCATCCGGGACAGGGACCACCGGGGAGCTGTTTTTT,CASSASGTGTTGELFF
few,TRBJ2-7,-,TRBV4-1,TGCGCCAGCAGCCAAGATCCAGGACAGAAAACCTACGAGCAGTACTTC,CASSQDPGQKTYEQYF
-,TRBJ1-6,-,TRBV7-2,TGTGCCAGCAGCGCGGACGTTTCGCCCCTCCACTTT,CASSADVSPLHF
few,TRBJ1-3,TRBD1,TRBV29-1,TGCAGCGTTGAAGAAACACAGGGGAAATCTGGAAACACCATATATTTT,CSVEETQGKSGNTIYF
-,TRBJ2-1,TRBD1,TRBV9,TGTGCCAGCAGCGCACAGGGGTATAGTACCTACAATGAGCAGTTCTTC,CASSAQGYSTYNEQFF
-,TRBJ2-6,-,TRBV12-3/TRBV12-4,TGTGCCAGCCAGGGGGGGAGCGGGGCCAACGTCCTGACTTTC,CASQGGSGANVLTF
-,TRBJ1-2,-,TRBV7-2,TGTGCCAGCAGCTTAGGTAGCAGGGACGCACTCACCTTC,CASSLGSRDALTF
-,TRBJ2-5,-,TRBV20-1,TGCAGTGCTTTGGGACTTGGGGGGATCCACCAAGAGACCCAGTACTTC,CSALGLGGIHQETQYF
-,TRBJ2-1,-,TRBV9,TGTGCCAGCAGCATAGCTAGCGCATCCTACAATGAGCAGTTCTTC,CASSIASASYNEQFF
few,TRBJ2-7,TRBD2,TRBV12-3/TRBV12-4,TGTGCCAGCAGTTTAAGGGGGGGCGCGGGAGGGCCGTCCTACGAGCAGTACTTC,CASSLRGGAGGPSYEQYF
-,TRBJ1-2,-,TRBV4-1,TGCGTCAGCAGCCAAGATTCCGGGGCCTATGGCTACACCTTC,CVSSQDSGAYGYTF
-,TRBJ2-1,-,TRBV3-1,TGTGCCAGCAGCCAAGGGGCAGGCACCTACAGTGAGCAGTTCTTC,CASSQGAGTYSEQFF
once,TRBJ2-1,-,TRBV5-1,TGCGCCAGCAGCTTTAGTCAGAGAATCAATGAGCAGTTCTTC,CASSFSQRINEQFF
-,TRBJ2-3,TRBD1,TRBV20-1,TGCAGTGCTCCCTCGGGACAGATAACAGATACGCAGTATTTT,CSAPSGQITDTQYF
-,TRBJ2-1,-,TRBV29-1,TGCAGCGTTGAAAGTCCGGGGGATTTCTACAATGAGCAGTTCTTC,CSVESPGDFYNEQFF
-,TRBJ2-3,-,TRBV7-8,TGTGCCAGCAGCTCCCAGACAGGCCAGGCAGATACGCAGTATTTT,CASSSQTGQADTQYF
-,TRBJ2-1,TRBD2,TRBV20-1,TGCAGTGCTAGAGATAGGACTAGCGGGAAAGCCTCCTACAATGAGCAGTTCTTC,CSARDRTSGKASYNEQFF
few,TRBJ2-5,-,TRBV4-2,TGTGCCAGCAGCCAAGGCGTACAGGGCCAAGAGACCCAGTACTTC,CASSQGVQGQETQYF
-,TRBJ2-7,TRBD1,TRBV28,TGTGCCAGCAGTTTCGTGACAGGGGGCCACGAGCAGTACTTC,CASSFVTGGHEQYF
-,TRBJ2-3,TRBD2,TRBV7-9,TGTGCCAGCAGCTCCGGGGGGGACCCTAGCACAGATACGCAGTATTTT,CASSSGGDPSTDTQYF
-,TRBJ2-7,-,TRBV28,TGTGCCAGCAACGAAAACGACAGGATCTCCTACGAGCAGTACTTC,CASNENDRISYEQYF
-,TRBJ1-1,TRBD1,TRBV4-1,TGCGCCAGCAGCCGTGACAGGGTCTGGAAGGACACTGAAGCTTTCTTT,CASSRDRVWKDTEAFF
-,TRBJ2-5,-,TRBV19,TGTGCCAGTAGTATGGGCGCGGAGAGACGAGAGACCCAGTACTTC,CASSMGAERRETQYF
-,TRBJ2-1,-,TRBV13,TGTGCCAGCAGCGGAGAAACCCCGGGCCTTTACCCCAACAATGAGCAGTTCTTC,CASSGETPGLYPNNEQFF
-,TRBJ2-3,TRBD1,TRBV4-1,TGCGCCAGCAGCCAAGTAGCGGGACAGGGGACAGATACGCAGTATTTT,CASSQVAGQGTDTQYF
-,TRBJ2-3,TRBD2,TRBV29-1,TGCAGCGTTACGGGACTAGCGGGACTCACAGATGCGCAGTATTTT,CSVTGLAGLTDAQYF
-,TRBJ2-6,-,TRBV5-1,TGCGCCAGCAGCTCGCCCAGTAGCTCTGGGGCCAACGTCCTGACTTTC,CASSSPSSSGANVLTF
-,TRBJ2-1,TRBD2,TRBV7-3,TGTGCCAGCAGCTTAACCGCAACACAGATCCTAGCGGGGGATTACAATGAGCAGTTCTTC,CASSLTATQILAGDYNEQFF
few,TRBJ2-3,-,TRBV4-2,TGTGCCAGCAGCCAAGAATTGCGGGGAGATACGCAGTATTTT,CASSQELRGDTQYF
-,TRBJ2-7,TRBD1,TRBV4-1,TGCGCCAGCAGCCAAGATTTGATGCTCAGGGGGCTAACCTACGAGCAGTACTTC,CASSQDLMLRGLTYEQYF
-,TRBJ2-7,-,TRBV3-1,TGTGCCAGCAACGGGGCCTCCTACGAGCAGTACTTC,CASNGASYEQYF
-,TRBJ1-2,TRBD1,TRBV28,TGTGCCAGCAGTTCCGGGGGACAGCCCGATGGCTACACCTTC,CASSSGGQPDGYTF
-,TRBJ1-1,-,TRBV4-1,TGCGCCAGCAGCCAAGCACATACCTTGAACACTGAAGCTTTCTTT,CASSQAHTLNTEAFF
few,TRBJ2-3,-,TRBV20-1,TGCAGTGCTAGACTATCCCCCCAGGATACGCAGTATTTT,CSARLSPQDTQYF
few,TRBJ1-1,TRBD1,TRBV5-1,TGCGCCAGCAGCCCTTCCGGGACAGGGACGGACACTGAAGCTTTCTTT,CASSPSGTGTDTEAFF
-,TRBJ2-5,-,TRBV7-2,TGTGCCAGCAGCTCTCAGGAGTACCAAGAGACCCAGTACTTC,CASSSQEYQETQYF
-,TRBJ2-1,TRBD2,TRBV15,TGTGCCACCAGCAGAGATCGCGCTAGCGGGAGCCTCTACAATGAGCAGTTCTTC,CATSRDRASGSLYNEQFF
few,TRBJ2-5,-,TRBV5-1,TGCGCCAGCAGCGTCGGGACACCTAAAGAGACCCAGTACTTC,CASSVGTPKETQYF
-,TRBJ2-1,-,TRBV9,TGTGCCAGCAGCCCCGTGGAGGCTGGACATTACAATGAGCAGTTCTTC,CASSPVEAGHYNEQFF
-,TRBJ2-5,TRBD2,TRBV5-6,TGTGCCAGCAGCTTGGCCGGGGGGTTGGAGACCCAGTACTTC,CASSLAGGLETQYF
-,TRBJ2-1,-,TRBV28,TGTGCCAGCAGTACACTTTACAATGAGCAGTTCTTC,CASSTLYNEQFF
-,TRBJ1-1,-,TRBV27,TGTGCCAGCGAAAAACTTTTATCGGGGCGCCTGACGAACACTGAAGCTTTCTTT,CASEKLLSGRLTNTEAFF
-,TRBJ2-7,TRBD2,TRBV7-9,TGTGCCAGCAGCTCCCCGCTAGCGGGAGGACACCCTAAAGCCTACAATGAGCAGTACTTC,CASSSPLAGGHPKAYNEQYF
few,TRBJ2-7,-,TRBV27,TGTGCCAGCAGTTTACGATCGACAGACTACGAGCAGTACTTC,CASSLRSTDYEQYF